The TCR beta chain described here comes from a study of radiation and T cells in renal cell carcinoma. The study, taken as a whole, reports: Compared with controls, irradiated tumors showed greater TCR clonality.

The germline V gene encodes CDR1 KGHSH and CDR2 LQKENI. The CDR3 totals 15 residues. Trimming stripped 1 base from V and 6 bases from J, with 14 bases between. Assay: immunoSEQ multiplex PCR; the TCRdb copy retains only in-frame clones and omits some. The data show about 25,000 clones, about 62% seen once. Of note for this clone: The antigen remains undetermined.

As for treatment: treatment-naive control, cytoreductive nephrectomy. The source of this sequence is a man aged 40-49 years with renal cell carcinoma. The V and J genes are TRBV18 and TRBJ2-3; weak D call: TRBD2 (5 bases). Sequencing was performed on tumor tissue, taken from a patient whose treatment was nephrectomy without radiotherapy. CDR3: CASSPRGLAADTQYF. The DNA of the CDR3 is TGTGCCAGCTCACCACGAGGGCTAGCAGCCGATACGCAGTATTTT.